A selection of T cell receptor beta chains follows, all from one sample in a study of T cells in Graves' hyperthyroidism and ophthalmopathy. In TCRdb, the multiplex PCR reads were re-called with MiXCR into one record per CDR3 protein. The table has fewer than 650,000 distinct CDR3 sequences, approximately 14% seen once. Sequences were obtained from blood. The receptors stem from a woman younger than 45 with Graves' hyperthyroidism that later progressed to Graves' ophthalmopathy. Each CDR3 is given with its conserved first and last residue. Fields, in order: clone size, J gene, CDR3 length, D gene, V gene, CDR3 protein, CDR3 DNA. A D gene is named only where the DNA matches it firmly. Clone size is given for some rows only: seen once, a few or many times, or a class if the clone is expanded.

clone_size: -; j_call: TRBJ2-1; cdr3_length: 13; d_call: -; v_call: TRBV14; cdr3_aa: CASSQVVNNEQFF; cdr3_nt: TGTGCCAGCAGCCAAGTCGTAAACAATGAGCAGTTCTTC
clone_size: many; j_call: TRBJ1-2; cdr3_length: 13; d_call: TRBD1; v_call: TRBV12-3/TRBV12-4; cdr3_aa: CASTLLQGGGYTF; cdr3_nt: TGTGCCAGCACCCTCCTCCAGGGGGGCGGCTACACCTTC
clone_size: many; j_call: TRBJ2-7; cdr3_length: 12; d_call: -; v_call: TRBV5-1; cdr3_aa: CASRTDIYEQYF; cdr3_nt: TGCGCCAGCAGGACGGATATCTACGAGCAGTACTTC
clone_size: -; j_call: TRBJ2-7; cdr3_length: 14; d_call: -; v_call: TRBV5-6; cdr3_aa: CASSLKSGDYEQYF; cdr3_nt: TGTGCCAGCAGCTTAAAATCGGGAGACTACGAGCAGTACTTC
clone_size: many; j_call: TRBJ2-3; cdr3_length: 15; d_call: TRBD2; v_call: TRBV20-1; cdr3_aa: CSAIPGLAGVDTQYF; cdr3_nt: TGCAGTGCTATACCGGGACTAGCGGGAGTCGATACGCAGTATTTT
clone_size: many; j_call: TRBJ2-7; cdr3_length: 14; d_call: TRBD1; v_call: TRBV18; cdr3_aa: CASSPPGQTYEQYF; cdr3_nt: TGTGCCAGCTCACCCCCGGGACAGACCTACGAGCAGTACTTC
clone_size: few; j_call: TRBJ2-5; cdr3_length: 15; d_call: TRBD2; v_call: TRBV5-1; cdr3_aa: CASSSGSGYQETQYF; cdr3_nt: TGCGCCAGCAGCTCCGGTAGCGGGTACCAAGAGACCCAGTACTTC
clone_size: many; j_call: TRBJ1-6; cdr3_length: 14; d_call: TRBD1; v_call: TRBV2; cdr3_aa: CASTIDRGDSPLHF; cdr3_nt: TGTGCCAGCACTATTGACAGGGGCGATTCACCCCTCCACTTT
clone_size: many; j_call: TRBJ1-4; cdr3_length: 14; d_call: -; v_call: TRBV6-1; cdr3_aa: CASSEAGTNEKLFF; cdr3_nt: TGCGCCAGCAGTGAAGCAGGCACAAATGAAAAACTGTTTTTT
clone_size: many; j_call: TRBJ2-7; cdr3_length: 11; d_call: TRBD1; v_call: TRBV20-1; cdr3_aa: CSAPTGAEQYF; cdr3_nt: TGCAGTGCTCCTACAGGGGCCGAGCAGTACTTC
clone_size: many; j_call: TRBJ2-5; cdr3_length: 11; d_call: -; v_call: TRBV30; cdr3_aa: CAWSGRTAQYF; cdr3_nt: TGTGCCTGGAGTGGCCGGACTGCCCAGTACTTC
clone_size: -; j_call: TRBJ2-2; cdr3_length: 14; d_call: -; v_call: TRBV19; cdr3_aa: CASTPDKNTGELFF; cdr3_nt: TGTGCCAGTACCCCCGACAAGAACACCGGGGAGCTGTTTTTT
clone_size: once; j_call: TRBJ2-2; cdr3_length: 16; d_call: TRBD2; v_call: TRBV2; cdr3_aa: CASSVAGRGNTGELFF; cdr3_nt: TGTGCCAGCAGTGTAGCGGGGAGAGGCAACACCGGGGAGCTGTTTTTT
clone_size: few; j_call: TRBJ2-1; cdr3_length: 16; d_call: TRBD2; v_call: TRBV6-2/TRBV6-3; cdr3_aa: CASSYLGTSGYNEQFF; cdr3_nt: TGTGCCAGCAGTTACCTTGGGACTAGCGGATACAATGAGCAGTTCTTC
clone_size: many; j_call: TRBJ2-2; cdr3_length: 16; d_call: TRBD1; v_call: TRBV6-1; cdr3_aa: CASSGQGIINTGELFF; cdr3_nt: TGTGCCAGCAGTGGACAGGGTATCATTAACACCGGGGAGCTGTTTTTT
clone_size: -; j_call: TRBJ2-1; cdr3_length: 16; d_call: TRBD2; v_call: TRBV5-4; cdr3_aa: CASSPRLAGGNNEQFF; cdr3_nt: TGTGCCAGCAGCCCCAGACTAGCGGGGGGGAACAATGAGCAGTTCTTC
clone_size: few; j_call: TRBJ2-1; cdr3_length: 14; d_call: TRBD1; v_call: TRBV3-1; cdr3_aa: CASSARDSYNEQFF; cdr3_nt: TGTGCCAGCAGCGCCCGGGACAGTTACAATGAGCAGTTCTTC
clone_size: many; j_call: TRBJ2-3; cdr3_length: 15; d_call: TRBD2; v_call: TRBV29-1; cdr3_aa: CSVEPREGRTDTQYF; cdr3_nt: TGCAGCGTTGAGCCGCGGGAGGGGCGGACAGATACGCAGTATTTT
clone_size: -; j_call: TRBJ2-7; cdr3_length: 13; d_call: -; v_call: TRBV14; cdr3_aa: CASSQAQTPRQYF; cdr3_nt: TGTGCCAGCAGCCAAGCCCAAACTCCCAGACAGTACTTC
clone_size: few; j_call: TRBJ1-6; cdr3_length: 12; d_call: -; v_call: TRBV6-1; cdr3_aa: CASGVYNSPLHF; cdr3_nt: TGTGCCAGCGGCGTCTATAATTCACCCCTCCACTTT
clone_size: many; j_call: TRBJ1-1; cdr3_length: 15; d_call: -; v_call: TRBV11-3; cdr3_aa: CASSPLRDADTEAFF; cdr3_nt: TGTGCCAGCAGCCCTCTCCGGGACGCGGACACTGAAGCTTTCTTT
clone_size: many; j_call: TRBJ1-6; cdr3_length: 15; d_call: -; v_call: TRBV4-3; cdr3_aa: CASSQDHGNNSPLHF; cdr3_nt: TGCGCCAGCAGCCAAGATCACGGGAATAATTCACCCCTCCACTTT
clone_size: many; j_call: TRBJ2-3; cdr3_length: 14; d_call: TRBD2; v_call: TRBV9; cdr3_aa: CASSVGEGGDTQYF; cdr3_nt: TGTGCCAGCAGCGTAGGGGAGGGAGGGGATACGCAGTATTTT
clone_size: many; j_call: TRBJ1-3; cdr3_length: 17; d_call: -; v_call: TRBV11-2; cdr3_aa: CASSRTVQPVSGNTIYF; cdr3_nt: TGTGCCAGCAGCCGGACAGTACAACCCGTCTCTGGAAACACCATATATTTT
clone_size: many; j_call: TRBJ2-1; cdr3_length: 15; d_call: -; v_call: TRBV18; cdr3_aa: CASSPPLQRRHEQFF; cdr3_nt: TGTGCCAGCTCACCACCGTTACAGCGGAGGCATGAGCAGTTCTTC
clone_size: many; j_call: TRBJ2-1; cdr3_length: 16; d_call: TRBD2; v_call: TRBV7-6; cdr3_aa: CASSLLAGGGYNEQFF; cdr3_nt: TGTGCCAGCAGCTTACTAGCGGGGGGGGGTTACAATGAGCAGTTCTTC